This TCR beta chain came from a study of blood T cell repertoires in COVID-19. Looking at the study overall: The United States, Italy and Spain were the sources of the acute and convalescent COVID-19 samples. PBMCs, B-cell-depleted T cells, or T cells provided the cDNA or gDNA that made up the material.

The ends were cut back, 3 bases at V and 5 bases at J, with 7 bases in the middle. CDR1 is MNHEY and CDR2 is SMNVEV in the germline V gene (reference sequence). This CDR3 is 13 amino acids long. Authors' processing steps: Scientists estimated how many nucleated cells there were by amplifying reference gene primers. The method was immunoSEQ multiplex PCR; TCRdb's version includes in-frame clones alone and lacks a portion of them. D and trimming come from the DNA, and the V and J calls and clone size come from that table. The data show under 30,000 clones, 89% seen once. The sample taken for sequencing was peripheral blood. This receptor was obtained from a human donor in a cohort sampled during active COVID-19. This chain connects TRBV27 to TRBJ1-4; D not certain. CDR3 in DNA: TGTGCCAGCAGTTTTACCGGGAATGAAAAACTGTTTTTT. It specifies CASSFTGNEKLFF.